This T cell receptor (beta chain) was captured in a study of T-cell reconstitution after alpha-beta-depleted transplantation in children. Molecular barcoding with unique molecular identifiers was used for the TCRbeta library. TCRdb fed the PCR reads into MiXCR, producing one record per CDR3 protein. The table includes approximately 800,000 distinct CDR3 sequences, around 15% detected once. General observations from the study: By one year post-transplant, T-cell counts and diversity largely arose from T cells that were newly produced. Reportedly, only several hundred clones from non-depleted graft cells drove alpha-beta T-cell counts at about two months. Certain patients had high TCRbeta diversity at day 60, and it came from recipient T cells and thymic progenitors that survived.

This clonotype came up many times. No antigen is known for it. The CDR3 is 13 residues long. Germline V CDR1 and CDR2: MNHNS, SASEGT. With V trimmed by 5 bases and J by 12 bases, 10 bases remained unmatched. This specimen was PBMCs, mostly from graft donor cells, taken 360 days after TCRalphabeta/CD19-depleted stem cell transplant. The chain has TRBV6-1 and TRBJ2-1; 7 nucleotides align to TRBD2. The TCR sequence derives from a male patient younger than 18 who had a stem cell transplant for acute lymphoblastic leukemia, so the T cells may come from the graft donor. CDR3 nucleotide sequence: TGTGCCAGCAGTCTCGTCGGGGAGGGCCCGCAGTTCTTC. Amino acids: CASSLVGEGPQFF.